This T cell receptor beta chain was obtained from a study of control samples from healthy donors and cancer patients. Clones were sequenced by immunoSEQ multiplex PCR, and TCRdb holds only the in-frame ones, with some missing. Here the sample spans 90,000 to 130,000 clones, around 87% being singletons. The sequenced material came from PBMCs. This TCR was recovered from a woman aged 55-75 years with lung cancer.

CDR3 nucleotide sequence: TGTGCCAGCAGCGCCGCCGGGGAGGGAACCGGCTACGAGCAGTACTTC. Its protein is CASSAAGEGTGYEQYF. This chain connects TRBV3-1 (or the pseudogene TRBV3-2) to TRBJ2-7, with 7 bases that match TRBD2. CDR3 length equals 16 residues. V lost 5 bases to trimming and J lost 3 bases; unmatched junction nucleotides: 13. Germline values: CDR1 LGHDT, CDR2 YNNKEL (reference sequence).